These 5 T cell receptor beta chains came from one sample sequenced in a study of shared clonotypes between healthy human individuals. Only CD45RO-negative cells positively selected for CCR7 counted as naive CD8 cells, so terminally differentiated effector memory CD45RA+ cells were excluded. The table came from immunoSEQ multiplex PCR; TCRdb's copy has only in-frame clones and leaves some out. The table lists approximately 2,200,000 clones, 93% of them singletons, with about 1.5% in the top ten. Sequencing input: naive CD8+ T cells from PBMCs. These receptors all come from a man between 18 and 35 years old in good health. Some clones in this sample may be carry-over from other donors' samples.

In regard to this clone: Additional DNA sequences in this sample encode the identical CDR3. The chain employs TRBV4-3 and TRBJ1-1; no firm D call. Germline CDR1 is LGHNA and CDR2 is YSLEER. V was trimmed by 0 bases and J by 0 bases, leaving 2 bases between them. This CDR3 comprises 13 residues. CDR3 sequence reads: CASSQDLNTEAFF. CDR3 DNA sequence: TGCGCCAGCAGCCAAGACCTGAACACTGAAGCTTTCTTT.

J is TRBJ1-3 and V is TRBV30; D is perhaps TRBD1 (6 bases). Trimming shortened V by 1 base and J by 2 bases, and 9 bases separated the two germline ends. The CDR3 is 14 residues long. CDR1 is GTSNPN and CDR2 is SVGIG in the germline V gene (reference sequence). DNA of the CDR3: TGTGCCTGGAGTGAGGGGACAACTGGAAACACCATATATTTT. This codes for CAWSEGTTGNTIYF.

The chain joins TRBV28 to TRBJ1-2, with D unresolved. CDR1 MDHEN and CDR2 SYDVKM come from the germline V gene. V was cut by 2 bases and J by 0 bases, with 16 bases left in between. This CDR3 is 17 amino acids long. Written as DNA, the CDR3 is TGTGCCAGCAGTTTAGAAGCCAGCCTACGAGCTAACTATGGCTACACCTTC. Translation gives CASSLEASLRANYGYTF.

The rearrangement uses TRBV30 and TRBJ1-1; D remains ambiguous. CDR1 GTSNPN and CDR2 SVGIG come from the germline V gene (reference sequence). V was clipped by 3 bases and J by 5 bases, with 13 bases between them. This CDR3 has 13 amino acids. In nucleotides, the CDR3 is TGTGCCTGGAGGGACCGAGGTTTAACTGAAGCTTTCTTT. Encoded protein: CAWRDRGLTEAFF.

The J gene is TRBJ2-1, the V gene TRBV29-1; 13 nucleotides align to TRBD2. Germline trimming cut 6 bases from V and 2 bases from J; bases unmatched to any gene: 7. This CDR3 is 16 amino acids long. Germline V CDR1 and CDR2: SQVTM, ANQGSEA. This CDR3 reads CSVLGTSGVPYNEQFF. The CDR3 bases are TGCAGCGTCCTGGGGACTAGCGGGGTACCCTACAATGAGCAGTTCTTC.